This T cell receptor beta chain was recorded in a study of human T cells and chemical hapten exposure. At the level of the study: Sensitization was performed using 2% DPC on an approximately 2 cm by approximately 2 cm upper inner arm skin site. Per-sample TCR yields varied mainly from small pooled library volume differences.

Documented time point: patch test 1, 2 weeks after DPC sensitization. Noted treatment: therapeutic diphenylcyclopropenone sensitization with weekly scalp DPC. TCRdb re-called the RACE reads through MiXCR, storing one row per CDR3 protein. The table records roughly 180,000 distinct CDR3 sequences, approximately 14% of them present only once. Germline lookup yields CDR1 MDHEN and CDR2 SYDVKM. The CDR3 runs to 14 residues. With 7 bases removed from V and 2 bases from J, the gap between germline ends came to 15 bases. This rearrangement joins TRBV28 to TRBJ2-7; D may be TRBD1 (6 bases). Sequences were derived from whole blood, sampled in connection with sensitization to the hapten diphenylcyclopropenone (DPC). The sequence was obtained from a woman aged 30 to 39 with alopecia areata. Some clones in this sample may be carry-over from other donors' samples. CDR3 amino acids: CASIPRGSTYEQYF. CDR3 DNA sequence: TGTGCCAGCATCCCCAGGGGCTCTACCTACGAGCAGTACTTC. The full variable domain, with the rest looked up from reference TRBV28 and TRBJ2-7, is DVKVTQSSRYLVKRTGEKVFLECVQDMDHENMFWYRQDPGLGLRLIYFSYDVKMKEKGDIPEGYSVSREKKERFSLILESASTNQTSMYLCASIPRGSTYEQYFGPGTRLTVT.